Listed below are T cell receptor beta chains from one sample, sequenced in a study of PD-L1 blockade in urothelial cancer. Sequencing used immunoSEQ multiplex PCR; TCRdb keeps in-frame clones, though not all of them. Among under 150,000 clones listed, 80% to 90% were seen once. This specimen consisted of PBMCs, obtained around atezolizumab (anti-PD-L1) treatment. Source of these receptors: a man in his sixties with urothelial cancer. Both conserved end residues are trimmed from each CDR3.

TRBV11-3 ASSSYHPGLADEQY
TRBV29-1 SVPRLTTDTQY
TRBV7-3 ASSFSSGGTDTQY
TRBV19 ASSIADGYT
TRBV2 ASRAGLGRETQY
TRBV29-1 SAGHGTSNTGELF
TRBV5-1 ASSLARTSGVDEQF
TRBV5-1 ASSAYRGPGTQY
TRBV6-5 ASSHTGGEQY
TRBV6-1 ASSEEGGSNQPQH
TRBV10-1 ASSVKGATYEQY
TRBV4-2 ASSQVTSGSRYEQY
TRBV11-2 ASSRREGGGYT
TRBV5-1 ASRGAEQY
TRBV10-2 ASSEGTLYYGYT
TRBV2 ASSVASGVGHNEQF
TRBV4-3 ASSQGQGVETQY
TRBV28 ASSTLGGQGTYNEQF
TRBV28 ASSSPEITSGGETQY
TRBV5-4 ASSPVVGHTNYGYT
TRBV18 ASSPRDRGAYEQY
TRBV6-1 ASSGVGGGAWNEQY
TRBV5-1 ASTPTGIYGYT
TRBV11-3 ASSPSRGEAF
TRBV28 ASKVPGQGLGTEAF
TRBV19 ASSKDREDITGYGYT
TRBV19 ASSRGLAEICD
TRBV2 ASSEGTGREKLF
TRBV19 ASKEVLSSTGELF
TRBV5-4 ASSVNTGTSNEQF
TRBV14 ASSPLGEGNTEAF
TRBV7-3 ASSTWGAEDTDTQY
TRBV30 AWSDPQDQGETQY
TRBV5-1 ASSPGQRGYGYT
TRBV19 ASSVRRENTEAF
TRBV4-1 ASSQDRSRDDEQF
TRBV7-9 ASSSGPGGGEF
TRBV9 ASSPTGPEKLS
TRBV5-4 ASSEGLTVGLSTEAF
TRBV5-1 ASSLAQRGTYEQY